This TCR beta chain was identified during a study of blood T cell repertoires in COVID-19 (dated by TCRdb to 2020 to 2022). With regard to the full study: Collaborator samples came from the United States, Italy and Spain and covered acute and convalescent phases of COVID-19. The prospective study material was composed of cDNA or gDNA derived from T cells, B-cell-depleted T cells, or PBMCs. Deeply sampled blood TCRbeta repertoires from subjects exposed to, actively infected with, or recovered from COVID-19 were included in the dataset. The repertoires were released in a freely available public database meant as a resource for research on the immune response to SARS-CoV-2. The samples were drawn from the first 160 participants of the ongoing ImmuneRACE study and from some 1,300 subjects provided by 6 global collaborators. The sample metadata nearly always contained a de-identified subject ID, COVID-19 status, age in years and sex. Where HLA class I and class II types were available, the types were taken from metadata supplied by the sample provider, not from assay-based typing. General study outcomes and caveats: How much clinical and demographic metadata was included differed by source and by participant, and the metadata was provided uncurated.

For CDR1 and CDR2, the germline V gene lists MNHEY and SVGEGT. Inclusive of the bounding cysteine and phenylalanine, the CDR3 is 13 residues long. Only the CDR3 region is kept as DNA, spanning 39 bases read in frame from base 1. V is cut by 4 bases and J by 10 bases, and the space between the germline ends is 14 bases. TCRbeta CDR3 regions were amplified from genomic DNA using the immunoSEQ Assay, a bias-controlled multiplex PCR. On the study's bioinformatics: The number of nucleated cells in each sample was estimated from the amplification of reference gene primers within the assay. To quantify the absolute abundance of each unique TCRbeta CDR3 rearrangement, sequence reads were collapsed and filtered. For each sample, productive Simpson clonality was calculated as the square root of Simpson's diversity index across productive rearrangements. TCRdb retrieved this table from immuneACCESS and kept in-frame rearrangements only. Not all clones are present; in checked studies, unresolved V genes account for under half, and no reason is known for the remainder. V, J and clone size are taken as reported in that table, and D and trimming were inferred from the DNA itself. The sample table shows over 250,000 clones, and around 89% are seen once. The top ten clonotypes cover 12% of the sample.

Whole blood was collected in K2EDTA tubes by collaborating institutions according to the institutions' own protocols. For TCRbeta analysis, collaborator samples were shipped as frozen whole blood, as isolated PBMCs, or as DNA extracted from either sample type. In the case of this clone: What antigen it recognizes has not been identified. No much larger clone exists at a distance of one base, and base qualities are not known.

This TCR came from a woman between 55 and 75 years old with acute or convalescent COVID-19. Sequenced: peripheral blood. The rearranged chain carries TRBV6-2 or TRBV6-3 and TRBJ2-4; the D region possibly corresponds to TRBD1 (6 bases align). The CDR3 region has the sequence CASSSLGQSIQYF. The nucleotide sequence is TGTGCCAGCAGTTCCCTTGGACAGTCGATTCAGTACTTC.